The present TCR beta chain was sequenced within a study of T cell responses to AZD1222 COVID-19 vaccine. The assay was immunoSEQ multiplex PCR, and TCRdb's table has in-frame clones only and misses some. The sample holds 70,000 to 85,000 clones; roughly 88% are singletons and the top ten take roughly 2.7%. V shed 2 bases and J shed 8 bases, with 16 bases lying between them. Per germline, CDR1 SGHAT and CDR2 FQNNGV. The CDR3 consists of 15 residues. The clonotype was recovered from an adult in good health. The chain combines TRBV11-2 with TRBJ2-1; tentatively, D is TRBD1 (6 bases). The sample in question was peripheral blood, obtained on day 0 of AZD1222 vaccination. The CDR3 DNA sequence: TGTGCCAGCAGCTTAAACGAGGCAGGGGACGATGAGCAGTTCTTC. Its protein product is CASSLNEAGDDEQFF.